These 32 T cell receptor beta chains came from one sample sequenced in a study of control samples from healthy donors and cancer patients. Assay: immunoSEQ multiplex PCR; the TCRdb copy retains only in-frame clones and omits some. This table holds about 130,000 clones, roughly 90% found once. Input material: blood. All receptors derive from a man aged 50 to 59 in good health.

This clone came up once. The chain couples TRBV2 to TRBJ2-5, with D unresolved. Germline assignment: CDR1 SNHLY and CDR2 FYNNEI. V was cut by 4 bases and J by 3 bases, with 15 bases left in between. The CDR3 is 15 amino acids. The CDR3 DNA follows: TGTGCCAGCAGTGGATGGATCGGGCCCAAAGAGACCCAGTACTTC. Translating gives CASSGWIGPKETQYF.

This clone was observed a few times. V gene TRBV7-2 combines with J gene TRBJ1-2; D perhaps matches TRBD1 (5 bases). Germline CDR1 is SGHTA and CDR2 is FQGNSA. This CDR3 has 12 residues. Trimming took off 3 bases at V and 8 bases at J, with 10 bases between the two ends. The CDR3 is CASSFPGRGYTF. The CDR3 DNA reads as TGTGCCAGCAGCTTCCCAGGGCGAGGCTACACCTTC.

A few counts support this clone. CDR3 sequence (DNA): TGTGCCAGCAGCCTAGCGGGGGTCCTTCAGTTCTTC. Translation: CASSLAGVLQFF. The rearrangement uses TRBV12-3 or TRBV12-4 and TRBJ2-1, with 10 bases matching TRBD2. This CDR3 comprises 12 residues. J was trimmed by 13 bases and V by 6 bases; bases with no gene match: 6.

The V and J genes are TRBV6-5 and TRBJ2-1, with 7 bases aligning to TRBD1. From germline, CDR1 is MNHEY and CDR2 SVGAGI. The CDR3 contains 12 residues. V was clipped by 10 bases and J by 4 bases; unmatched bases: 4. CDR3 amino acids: CATGQTYNEQFF. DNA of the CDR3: TGTGCCACGGGACAGACATACAATGAGCAGTTCTTC.

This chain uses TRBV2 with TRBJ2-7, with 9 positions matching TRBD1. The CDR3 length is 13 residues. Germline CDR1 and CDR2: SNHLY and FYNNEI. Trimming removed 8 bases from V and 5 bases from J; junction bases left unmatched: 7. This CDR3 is CASGGQGFHEQYF. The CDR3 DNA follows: TGTGCCAGCGGGGGACAGGGTTTCCACGAGCAGTACTTC.

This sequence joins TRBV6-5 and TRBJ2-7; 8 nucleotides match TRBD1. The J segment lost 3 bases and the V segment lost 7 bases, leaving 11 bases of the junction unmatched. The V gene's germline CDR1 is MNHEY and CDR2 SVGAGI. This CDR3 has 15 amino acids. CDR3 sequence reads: CASTPGGTGDYEQYF. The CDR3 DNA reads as TGTGCCAGCACCCCTGGGGGGACAGGAGACTACGAGCAGTACTTC.

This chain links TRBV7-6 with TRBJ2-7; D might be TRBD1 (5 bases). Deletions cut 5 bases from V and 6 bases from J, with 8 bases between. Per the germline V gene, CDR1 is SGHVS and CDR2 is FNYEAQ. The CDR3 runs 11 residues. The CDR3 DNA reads TGTGCCAGCAGCCGGACACCCGAGCAGTACTTC. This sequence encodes CASSRTPEQYF.

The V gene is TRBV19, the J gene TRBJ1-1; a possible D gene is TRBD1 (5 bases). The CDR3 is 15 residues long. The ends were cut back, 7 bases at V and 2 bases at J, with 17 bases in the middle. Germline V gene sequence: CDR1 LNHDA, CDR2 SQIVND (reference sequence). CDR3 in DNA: TGTGCCAGTAAAGGGGTGGCGGATCGAAACACTGAAGCTTTCTTT. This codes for CASKGVADRNTEAFF.

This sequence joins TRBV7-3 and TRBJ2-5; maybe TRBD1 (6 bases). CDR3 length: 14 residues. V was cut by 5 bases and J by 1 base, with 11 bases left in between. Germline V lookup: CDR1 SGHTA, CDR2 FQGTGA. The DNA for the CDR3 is TGTGCCAGCAGCCCGCAGGGGTTCCAAGAGACCCAGTACTTC. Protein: CASSPQGFQETQYF. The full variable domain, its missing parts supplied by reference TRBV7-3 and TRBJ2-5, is GAGVSQTPSNKVTEKGKYVELRCDPISGHTALYWYRQSLGQGPEFLIYFQGTGAADDSGLPNDRFFAVRPEGSVSTLKIQRTERGDSAVYLCASSPQGFQETQYFGPGTRLLVL.

The CDR3 loop reads CAWSVGQGIIEQYF. CDR3 coding DNA: TGTGCCTGGAGTGTAGGACAGGGGATCATCGAGCAGTACTTC. The V call is TRBV30, the J call TRBJ2-7; 9 bases map to TRBD1. V lost 0 bases, J lost 6 bases, and 6 bases stayed unmatched. Germline V CDR1 and CDR2: GTSNPN, SVGIG (reference sequence). This CDR3 spans 14 amino acids.

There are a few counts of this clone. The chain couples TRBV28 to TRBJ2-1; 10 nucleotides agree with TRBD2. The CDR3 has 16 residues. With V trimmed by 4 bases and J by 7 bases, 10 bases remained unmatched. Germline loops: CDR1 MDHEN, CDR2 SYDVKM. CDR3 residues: CASSSYHKRGGNEQFF. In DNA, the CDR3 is TGTGCCAGCAGTTCCTATCATAAGCGGGGGGGGAATGAGCAGTTCTTC.

This CDR3 is CASSSTRFEQFF. The CDR3, as DNA: TGTGCCAGCAGCTCGACTAGATTTGAGCAGTTCTTC. This chain links TRBV7-2 with TRBJ2-1; a possible D gene is TRBD2 (6 bases). CDR3 length: 12 residues. Trimming removed 4 bases from V and 9 bases from J, with 10 bases in between. Germline-derived CDR1 and CDR2 are SGHTA and FQGNSA.

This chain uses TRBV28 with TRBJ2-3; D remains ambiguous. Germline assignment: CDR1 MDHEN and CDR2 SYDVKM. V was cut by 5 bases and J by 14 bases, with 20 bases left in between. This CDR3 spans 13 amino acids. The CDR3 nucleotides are TGTGCCAGCAGTATCGGTCCGGGCCAAGCCAGGTATTTT. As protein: CASSIGPGQARYF.

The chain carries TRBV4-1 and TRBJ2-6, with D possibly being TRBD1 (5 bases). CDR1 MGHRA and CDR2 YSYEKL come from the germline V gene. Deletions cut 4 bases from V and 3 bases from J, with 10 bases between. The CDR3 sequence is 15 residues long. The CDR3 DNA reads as TGCGCCAGCAGCCTGACAGTAATTGGGGCCAACGTCCTGACTTTC. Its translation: CASSLTVIGANVLTF.

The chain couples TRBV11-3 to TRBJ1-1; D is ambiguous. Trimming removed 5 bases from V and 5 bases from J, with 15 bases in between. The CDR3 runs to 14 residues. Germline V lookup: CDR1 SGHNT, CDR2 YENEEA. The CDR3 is CASSPSGVGTEAFF. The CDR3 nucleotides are TGTGCCAGCAGCCCGTCCGGGGTAGGAACTGAAGCTTTCTTT.

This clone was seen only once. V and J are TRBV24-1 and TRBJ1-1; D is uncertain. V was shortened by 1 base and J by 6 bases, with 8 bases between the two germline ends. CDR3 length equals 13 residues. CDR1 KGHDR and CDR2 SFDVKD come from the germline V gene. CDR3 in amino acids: CATSDFSFSEAFF. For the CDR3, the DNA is TGTGCCACCAGTGATTTCAGTTTCTCTGAAGCTTTCTTT.

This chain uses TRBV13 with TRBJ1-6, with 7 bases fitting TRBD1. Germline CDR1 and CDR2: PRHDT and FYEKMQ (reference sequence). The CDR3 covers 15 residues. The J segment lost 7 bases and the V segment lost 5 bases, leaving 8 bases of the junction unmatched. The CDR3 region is CASSGRQGLNSPLHF. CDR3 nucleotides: TGTGCCAGCAGCGGCAGACAGGGATTAAATTCACCCCTCCACTTT.

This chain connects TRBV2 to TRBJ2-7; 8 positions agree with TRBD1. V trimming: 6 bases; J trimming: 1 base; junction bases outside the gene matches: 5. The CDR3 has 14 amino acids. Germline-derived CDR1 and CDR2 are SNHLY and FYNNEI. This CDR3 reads CASRQGEMSYEQYF. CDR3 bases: TGTGCCAGCAGACAGGGGGAAATGTCCTACGAGCAGTACTTC.

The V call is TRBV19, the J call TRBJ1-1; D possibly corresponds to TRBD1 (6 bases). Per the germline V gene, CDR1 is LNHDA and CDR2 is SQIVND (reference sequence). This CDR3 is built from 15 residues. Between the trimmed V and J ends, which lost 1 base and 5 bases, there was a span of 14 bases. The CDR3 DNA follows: TGTGCCAGTAGTATAGTAGGCACAGGGTTGACTGAAGCTTTCTTT. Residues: CASSIVGTGLTEAFF.

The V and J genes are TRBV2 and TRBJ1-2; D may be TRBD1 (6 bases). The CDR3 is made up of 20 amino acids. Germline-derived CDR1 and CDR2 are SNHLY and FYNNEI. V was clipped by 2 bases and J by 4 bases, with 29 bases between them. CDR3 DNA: TGTGCCAGCAGTGAAAGTTGGGGTACCCCCCGAACAGGGTCCGCCTATGGCTACACCTTC. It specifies CASSESWGTPRTGSAYGYTF. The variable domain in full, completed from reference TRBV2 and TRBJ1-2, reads EPEVTQTPSHQVTQMGQEVILRCVPISNHLYFYWYRQILGQKVEFLVSFYNNEISEKSEIFDDQFSVERPDGSNFTLKIRSTKLEDSAMYFCASSESWGTPRTGSAYGYTFGSGTRLTVV.

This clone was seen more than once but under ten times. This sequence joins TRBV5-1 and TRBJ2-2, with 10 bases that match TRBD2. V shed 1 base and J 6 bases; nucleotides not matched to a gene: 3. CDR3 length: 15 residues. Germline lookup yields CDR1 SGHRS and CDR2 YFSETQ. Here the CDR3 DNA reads TGCGCCAGCAGCTTGACTAGCGGGATTCCCGGGGAGCTGTTTTTT. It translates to CASSLTSGIPGELFF.

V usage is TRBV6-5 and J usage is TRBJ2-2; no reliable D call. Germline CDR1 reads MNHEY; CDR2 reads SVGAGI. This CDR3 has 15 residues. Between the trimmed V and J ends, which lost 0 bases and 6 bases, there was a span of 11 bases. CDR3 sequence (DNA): TGTGCCAGCAGTTACTCAGACGTGGGTGCCGGGGAGCTGTTTTTT. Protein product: CASSYSDVGAGELFF.

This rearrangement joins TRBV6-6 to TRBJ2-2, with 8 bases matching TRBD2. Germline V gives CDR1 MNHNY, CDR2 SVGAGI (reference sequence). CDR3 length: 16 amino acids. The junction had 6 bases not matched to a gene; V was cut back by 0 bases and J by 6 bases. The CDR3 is CASSYSPGGSSGELFF. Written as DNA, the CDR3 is TGTGCCAGCAGTTACTCCCCGGGGGGGAGTTCCGGGGAGCTGTTTTTT.

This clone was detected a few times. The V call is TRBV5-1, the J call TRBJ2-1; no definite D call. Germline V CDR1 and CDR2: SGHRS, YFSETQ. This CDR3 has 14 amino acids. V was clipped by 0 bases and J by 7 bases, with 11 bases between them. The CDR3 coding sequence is TGCGCCAGCAGCTTGGACCACCAGCTAAATGAGCAGTTCTTC. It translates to CASSLDHQLNEQFF.

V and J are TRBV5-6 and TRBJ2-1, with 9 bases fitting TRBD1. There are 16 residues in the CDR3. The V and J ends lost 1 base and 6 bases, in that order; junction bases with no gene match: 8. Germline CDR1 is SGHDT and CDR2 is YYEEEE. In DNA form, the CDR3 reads TGTGCCAGCAGCTTGAACACCGGGACAGGGATCAATGAGCAGTTCTTC. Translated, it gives CASSLNTGTGINEQFF.

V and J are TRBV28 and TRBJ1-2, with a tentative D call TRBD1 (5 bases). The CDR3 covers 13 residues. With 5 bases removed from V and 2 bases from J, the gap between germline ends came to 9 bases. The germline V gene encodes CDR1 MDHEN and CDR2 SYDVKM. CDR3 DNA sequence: TGTGCCAGCAGTCCGGCAGGGAACTATGGCTACACCTTC. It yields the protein CASSPAGNYGYTF.

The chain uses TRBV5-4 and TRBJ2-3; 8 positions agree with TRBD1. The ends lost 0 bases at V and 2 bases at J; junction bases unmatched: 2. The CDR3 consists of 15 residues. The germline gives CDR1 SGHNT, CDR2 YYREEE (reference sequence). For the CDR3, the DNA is TGTGCCAGCAGCTTGGGGACAGGGTACACAGATACGCAGTATTTT. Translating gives CASSLGTGYTDTQYF. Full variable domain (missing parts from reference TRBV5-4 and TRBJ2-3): ETGVTQSPTHLIKTRGQQVTLRCSSQSGHNTVSWYQQALGQGPQFIFQYYREEENGRGNFPPRFSGLQFPNYSSELNVNALELDDSALYLCASSLGTGYTDTQYFGPGTRLTVL.

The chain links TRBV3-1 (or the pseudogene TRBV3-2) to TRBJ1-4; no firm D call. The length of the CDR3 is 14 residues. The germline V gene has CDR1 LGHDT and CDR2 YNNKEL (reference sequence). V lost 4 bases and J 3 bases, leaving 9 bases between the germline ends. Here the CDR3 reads CASSPRGPNEKLFF. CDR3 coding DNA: TGTGCCAGCAGCCCTCGAGGCCCTAATGAAAAACTGTTTTTT.

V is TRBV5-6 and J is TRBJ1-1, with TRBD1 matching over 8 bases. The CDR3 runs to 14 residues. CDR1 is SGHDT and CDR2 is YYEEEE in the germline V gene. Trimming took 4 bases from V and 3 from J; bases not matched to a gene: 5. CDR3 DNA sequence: TGTGCCAGCAGCCCGGACAGGGCCGACACTGAAGCTTTCTTT. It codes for CASSPDRADTEAFF.

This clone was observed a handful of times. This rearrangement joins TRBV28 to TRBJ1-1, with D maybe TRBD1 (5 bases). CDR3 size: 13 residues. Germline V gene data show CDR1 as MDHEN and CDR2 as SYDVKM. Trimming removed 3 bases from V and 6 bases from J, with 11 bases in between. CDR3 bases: TGTGCCAGCAGTTTCAGGGAATTCGCTGAAGCTTTCTTT. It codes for CASSFREFAEAFF.

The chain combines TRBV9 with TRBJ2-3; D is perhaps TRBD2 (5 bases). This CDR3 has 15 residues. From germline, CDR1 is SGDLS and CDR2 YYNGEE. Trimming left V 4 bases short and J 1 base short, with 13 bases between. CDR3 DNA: TGTGCCAGCAGCCCCCCAAGCGGAGGCACAGATACGCAGTATTTT. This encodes CASSPPSGGTDTQYF.

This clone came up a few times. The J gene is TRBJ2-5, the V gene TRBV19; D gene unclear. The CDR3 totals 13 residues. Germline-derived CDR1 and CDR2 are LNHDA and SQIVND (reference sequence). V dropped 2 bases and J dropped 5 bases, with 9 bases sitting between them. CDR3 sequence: CASSILGRETQYF. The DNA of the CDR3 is TGTGCCAGTAGTATATTAGGAAGGGAGACCCAGTACTTC.